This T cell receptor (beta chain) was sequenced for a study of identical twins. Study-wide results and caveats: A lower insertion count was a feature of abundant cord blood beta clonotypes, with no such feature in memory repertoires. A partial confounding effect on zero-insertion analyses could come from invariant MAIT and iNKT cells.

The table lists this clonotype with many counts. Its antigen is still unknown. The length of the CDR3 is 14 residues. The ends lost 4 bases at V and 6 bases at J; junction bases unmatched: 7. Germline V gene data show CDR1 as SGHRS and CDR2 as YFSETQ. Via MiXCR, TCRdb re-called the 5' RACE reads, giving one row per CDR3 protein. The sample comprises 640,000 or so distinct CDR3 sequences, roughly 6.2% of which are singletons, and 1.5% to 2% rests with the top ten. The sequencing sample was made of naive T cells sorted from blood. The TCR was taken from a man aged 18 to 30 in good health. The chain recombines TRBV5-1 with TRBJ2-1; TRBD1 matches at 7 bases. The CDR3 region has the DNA TGCGCCAGCAGCCAAAGGAGACAGGGCAATGAGCAGTTCTTC. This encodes CASSQRRQGNEQFF.